One and the same sample provided the 32 T cell receptor beta chains below, sequenced in a study of identical twins. MiXCR was run by TCRdb on the 5' RACE reads, yielding one entry per CDR3 protein. Of a few hundred thousand distinct CDR3 sequences listed, around 8.3% are singletons. The same data also went into a second study, on yellow fever vaccine responses in identical twins.

Material for sequencing was CD8+ T cells sorted from blood. These receptor sequences come from a young woman in good health.

This clonotype was observed at least ten times. The chain joins TRBV6-2 or TRBV6-3 to TRBJ1-1; TRBD1 is a possible D gene (5 bases). This CDR3 spans 14 amino acids. Germline V gene data show CDR1 as MNHEY and CDR2 as SVGEGT. V was cut by 4 bases and J by 6 bases, with 15 bases left in between. This chain's CDR3 is CASSSDTLGAEAFF. The DNA of the CDR3 is TGTGCCAGCAGTTCCGACACACTAGGGGCTGAAGCTTTCTTT.

This clonotype was seen only a few times. The J gene is TRBJ1-5, the V gene TRBV28, with TRBD1 matching over 10 bases. CDR3 length equals 17 residues. J lost 4 bases, V lost 6 bases, and 12 bases had no gene match. The germline V gene has CDR1 MDHEN and CDR2 SYDVKM. The CDR3 DNA is TGTGCCAGCAGGAAAGCCCCTGGGACAGGGGTGAATCAGCCCCAGCATTTT. As protein: CASRKAPGTGVNQPQHF. Based on the CDR3 plus reference TRBV28 and TRBJ1-5, the full variable domain is DVKVTQSSRYLVKRTGEKVFLECVQDMDHENMFWYRQDPGLGLRLIYFSYDVKMKEKGDIPEGYSVSREKKERFSLILESASTNQTSMYLCASRKAPGTGVNQPQHFGDGTRLSIL.

This clonotype was recorded only once. This could be a read error, since a much larger clone is one nucleotide away. The chain uses TRBV3-1 and TRBJ2-1, with 7 bases aligning to TRBD1. The CDR3 totals 16 residues. Germline V gives CDR1 LGHDT, CDR2 YNNKEL (reference sequence). CDR3 protein: CASIQVQGERNNEQFF. CDR3 coding DNA: TGTGCCAGCATCCAAGTTCAGGGGGAAAGGAACAATGAGCAGTTCTTC.

The chain recombines TRBV5-6 with TRBJ1-1; D unresolved. Trimming stripped 0 bases from V and 3 bases from J, with 9 bases between. The germline V gene has CDR1 SGHDT and CDR2 YYEEEE. This CDR3 spans 14 amino acids. CDR3 bases: TGTGCCAGCAGCTTGGTATCTTCTTACACTGAAGCTTTCTTT. Translation: CASSLVSSYTEAFF.

This clonotype appeared a few times. Here the CDR3 reads CASSLPEGGQANTDTQYF. Here the CDR3 DNA reads TGTGCCAGCAGCCTCCCTGAGGGGGGCCAGGCAAACACAGATACGCAGTATTTT. The J gene is TRBJ2-3, the V gene TRBV12-3 or TRBV12-4; TRBD1 or TRBD2 may be the D gene (6 bases each). Trimming took off 6 bases at V and 2 bases at J, with 24 bases between the two ends. The CDR3 has 18 amino acids.

This clonotype has just a few counts. CDR3 region: CASSPRAGGVDEQFF. DNA for the CDR3: TGCGCCAGCAGCCCCAGGGCGGGGGGGGTCGATGAGCAGTTCTTC. The genes are TRBV4-1 and TRBJ2-1, with 9 bases fitting TRBD2. The length of the CDR3 is 15 residues. After removal of 4 bases from V and 8 bases from J, the junction contained 9 bases not matched to a gene. Germline CDR1 reads MGHRA; CDR2 reads YSYEKL.

The chain is built from TRBV7-9 and TRBJ2-3, with TRBD2 identical over 11 bases. Germline V gene lookup returns CDR1 SEHNR and CDR2 FQNEAQ (reference sequence). V lost 2 bases, J lost 2 bases, and 3 bases stayed unmatched. The CDR3 is 16 amino acids. CDR3 sequence: CASSLSSGGYTDTQYF. Here the CDR3 DNA reads TGTGCCAGCAGCTTATCTAGCGGGGGGTACACAGATACGCAGTATTTT.

This chain links TRBV12-3 or TRBV12-4 with TRBJ2-3; D tentatively fits TRBD1 or TRBD2 (6 bases each). This CDR3 has 14 residues. Between the trimmed V and J ends, which lost 7 bases and 6 bases, there was a span of 17 bases. CDR3 DNA: TGTGCCAGCACCCTGGTGGGGGGCTTTGATACGCAGTATTTT. This codes for CASTLVGGFDTQYF.

This clonotype was detected a few times. This rearrangement joins TRBV12-3 or TRBV12-4 to TRBJ2-2; 12 nucleotides agree with TRBD2. Trimming at V came to 3 bases and at J to 6 bases, leaving 5 bases not matched to a gene. The CDR3 consists of 16 residues. The CDR3 here is CASSFLGLAGPGELFF. The CDR3 nucleotides are TGTGCCAGCAGTTTTTTGGGACTAGCGGGCCCCGGGGAGCTGTTTTTT.

This clonotype was seen many times. This chain links TRBV4-3 with TRBJ2-7, with 11 bases matching TRBD1. The V gene's germline CDR1 is LGHNA and CDR2 YSLEER. The J segment lost 4 bases and the V segment lost 1 base, leaving 6 bases of the junction unmatched. There are 16 residues in the CDR3. CDR3 in amino acids: CASSQVSGTGGYEQYF. The CDR3 coding sequence is TGCGCCAGCAGCCAAGTCTCCGGGACAGGGGGTTACGAGCAGTACTTC.

This clonotype was counted only a few times. This chain links TRBV6-1 with TRBJ1-5, with 7 positions matching TRBD1. The CDR3 consists of 15 residues. The V gene's germline CDR1 is MNHNS and CDR2 SASEGT. The V segment lost 2 bases and the J segment 2 bases; nucleotides outside the gene matches: 3. The CDR3 here is CASSEYTGGNQPQHF. The CDR3 bases are TGTGCCAGCAGTGAATATACAGGGGGCAATCAGCCCCAGCATTTT.

This clonotype was seen repeatedly, ten times or more. This CDR3 reads CASRGGTEPYGYTF. The CDR3 coding sequence is TGTGCCAGCAGGGGGGGGACAGAACCCTATGGCTACACCTTC. The chain recombines TRBV28 with TRBJ1-2; TRBD1 agrees at 7 bases. The CDR3 has 14 amino acids. The germline CDR1 and CDR2 sequences are MDHEN and SYDVKM. V was pared by 6 bases and J by 4 bases, with 8 bases of the junction left unmatched.

At least ten counts were recorded for this clonotype. This sequence joins TRBV4-2 and TRBJ2-3, with 9 bases that match TRBD2. J was trimmed by 4 bases and V by 1 base; bases with no gene match: 6. The CDR3 loop spans 16 amino acids. Per the germline V gene, CDR1 is LGHNA and CDR2 is YNFKEQ. Written as DNA, the CDR3 is TGTGCCAGCAGCCAAGTTGGCGGGGGGGCCCCAGATACGCAGTATTTT. Encoded protein: CASSQVGGGAPDTQYF.

A few counts support this clonotype. The chain links TRBV12-3 or TRBV12-4 to TRBJ2-7; D is perhaps TRBD2 (6 bases). The CDR3 is 18 residues long. Trimming removed 2 bases from V and 3 bases from J, with 23 bases in between. CDR3 DNA: TGTGCCAGCAGTTTAACGGTCAGCAACTGGGGGGTTGACTACGAGCAGTACTTC. Protein sequence: CASSLTVSNWGVDYEQYF.

Many counts were recorded for this clonotype. The chain links TRBV28 to TRBJ1-2, with D tentatively TRBD1 (5 bases). The CDR3 is made up of 14 amino acids. CDR1 and CDR2 (germline): MDHEN, SYDVKM. The V and J ends lost 3 bases and 6 bases respectively, with 14 bases between them. CDR3 loop: CASSFRDPWDGYTF. The CDR3 DNA is TGTGCCAGCAGTTTTAGGGACCCCTGGGATGGCTACACCTTC.

This clonotype has a handful of counts. The chain joins TRBV11-1 to TRBJ2-5; D not certain. Trimming shortened V by 1 base and J by 4 bases, and 25 bases separated the two germline ends. This CDR3 comprises 19 residues. The germline V gene has CDR1 SGHAT and CDR2 FQDESV (reference sequence). The CDR3 sequence: CASSLDYVRSGEKGETQYF. The CDR3 nucleotides read TGTGCCAGCAGCTTAGATTACGTCCGATCTGGGGAAAAGGGAGAGACCCAGTACTTC.

This clonotype came up many times. V and J are TRBV4-1 and TRBJ2-1, with 10 bases lining up with TRBD1. With V trimmed by 4 bases and J by 4 bases, 4 bases remained unmatched. The CDR3 sequence is 15 residues long. Germline assignment: CDR1 MGHRA and CDR2 YSYEKL. In nucleotides, the CDR3 is TGCGCCAGCAGCCCAGGGACAGGGGTTTACAATGAGCAGTTCTTC. Amino acid sequence: CASSPGTGVYNEQFF.

This clonotype was counted a few times. V is TRBV6-4 and J is TRBJ2-1; 8 positions agree with TRBD1. CDR1 MRHNA and CDR2 SNTAGT come from the germline V gene. The V segment lost 6 bases and the J segment 3 bases; nucleotides outside the gene matches: 7. The CDR3 covers 15 residues. This chain's CDR3 is CASSEQGGNYNEQFF. CDR3 nucleotides: TGTGCCAGCAGCGAACAGGGGGGAAACTACAATGAGCAGTTCTTC.

This clonotype was recorded at least ten times. The chain carries TRBV4-1 and TRBJ2-7; TRBD2 matches at 10 bases. J was trimmed by 2 bases and V by 0 bases; bases with no gene match: 7. The CDR3 totals 17 residues. Germline CDR1 and CDR2: MGHRA and YSYEKL. CDR3 loop: CASSQEESGRGPYEQYF. The DNA of the CDR3 is TGCGCCAGCAGCCAAGAGGAGAGCGGGAGGGGACCCTACGAGCAGTACTTC.

This chain uses TRBV10-2 with TRBJ2-7, with a tentative D call TRBD2 (6 bases). Germline CDR1 is WSHSY and CDR2 is SAAADI. CDR3 length: 15 residues. Trimming took 2 bases from V and 2 from J, leaving 13 bases between them. CDR3 protein: CASSETRDSPYEQYF. For the CDR3, the DNA is TGCGCCAGCAGTGAGACCCGGGACTCTCCCTACGAGCAGTACTTC.

V gene TRBV21-1 combines with J gene TRBJ2-7; the table's D gene call, TRBD2, was not cross checked with the DNA. TRBV21-1 is annotated as a pseudogene. The CDR3 is 11 amino acids. The CDR3 loop is CASSRQKRERF. The CDR3 DNA is TGTGCCAGCAGCAGGCAGAAGCGGGAGAGGTTC.

The rearrangement links TRBV6-5 to TRBJ2-3; D might be TRBD1 (6 bases). Per germline, CDR1 MNHEY and CDR2 SVGAGI. There are 13 residues in the CDR3. The V end was cut by 4 bases, the J end by 3 bases, with 8 bases between. The CDR3 DNA reads as TGTGCCAGCAGTTTTACAGGGACAGATACGCAGTATTTT. It yields the protein CASSFTGTDTQYF.

This rearrangement joins TRBV3-1 to TRBJ2-5, with TRBD2 matching 12 bases. The germline V gene encodes CDR1 LGHDT and CDR2 YNNKEL (reference sequence). The junction had 6 bases not matched to a gene; V was cut back by 5 bases and J by 2 bases. This CDR3 is built from 16 residues. The CDR3 nucleotides read TGTGCCAGCAGCGGCGGACTAGCGGGGCTTCAAGAGACCCAGTACTTC. Amino acids: CASSGGLAGLQETQYF.

A few counts support this clonotype. The V and J genes are TRBV9 and TRBJ1-1; D unresolved. This CDR3 is 14 amino acids long. V lost 0 bases and J 4 bases, leaving 10 bases between the germline ends. Germline V gene data show CDR1 as SGDLS and CDR2 as YYNGEE. CDR3: CASSVARSATEAFF. The DNA for the CDR3 is TGTGCCAGCAGCGTAGCCCGGAGTGCCACTGAAGCTTTCTTT.

This clonotype was counted at least ten times. This chain uses TRBV29-1 with TRBJ1-3, with TRBD1 matching 8 bases. With V trimmed by 1 base and J by 2 bases, 1 base remained unmatched. The V gene's germline CDR1 is SQVTM and CDR2 ANQGSEA. The CDR3 is made up of 14 amino acids. The DNA of the CDR3 is TGCAGCGTTGAAGGACAGGGGACTGGAAACACCATATATTTT. Amino acid sequence: CSVEGQGTGNTIYF.

The chain is built from TRBV7-8 and TRBJ1-6, with 8 bases that match TRBD1. Germline assignment: CDR1 SGHVS and CDR2 FQNEAQ. Trimming at V came to 8 bases and at J to 4 bases, leaving 4 bases not matched to a gene. CDR3 length: 14 residues. CDR3 coding DNA: TGTGCCAGCCGGGACAGGATTTATAATTCACCCCTCCACTTT. Translating it yields CASRDRIYNSPLHF.

The table lists this clonotype with a few counts. This chain joins TRBV7-8 and TRBJ2-2, with 12 bases lining up with TRBD2. This CDR3 comprises 16 residues. Germline V gives CDR1 SGHVS, CDR2 FQNEAQ. Unmatched junction bases numbered 2, after V lost 5 bases and J lost 1 base. The CDR3 here is CASSTSGGKNTGELFF. CDR3 nucleotides: TGTGCCAGCAGCACTAGCGGGGGGAAGAACACCGGGGAGCTGTTTTTT.

Only a few counts were recorded for this clonotype. The rearrangement links TRBV7-2 to TRBJ1-6; D unclear. The CDR3 has 15 amino acids. CDR1 SGHTA and CDR2 FQGNSA come from the germline V gene. Trimming pared 5 bases from V and 4 bases from J, leaving 12 bases between. The CDR3 bases are TGTGCCAGCAGCCCCGGTGCGGTGTATAATTCACCCCTCCACTTT. This gives the protein CASSPGAVYNSPLHF.

The sample holds many counts of this clonotype. V gene TRBV29-1 combines with J gene TRBJ2-5; maybe TRBD1 (6 bases). This CDR3 comprises 17 residues. Germline CDR1 reads SQVTM; CDR2 reads ANQGSEA. Trimming pared 2 bases from V and 0 bases from J, leaving 19 bases between. CDR3 DNA: TGCAGCGTTGAAAGTGACTCCCGGGACACGTACCAAGAGACCCAGTACTTC. This encodes CSVESDSRDTYQETQYF.

This clonotype was seen only a few times. The CDR3 spells CSAAGAEGYTF. CDR3 nucleotides: TGCAGCGCGGCTGGGGCGGAGGGCTACACCTTC. The V call is TRBV29-1, the J call TRBJ1-2; D might be TRBD1 (5 bases). Germline V gives CDR1 SQVTM, CDR2 ANQGSEA. Trimming left V 7 bases short and J 8 bases short, with 14 bases between. The CDR3 covers 11 residues.

The V and J genes are TRBV7-8 and TRBJ1-4, with D uncertain. This CDR3 contains 15 residues. Trimming shortened V by 5 bases and J by 7 bases, and 17 bases separated the two germline ends. Germline V gene sequence: CDR1 SGHVS, CDR2 FQNEAQ. For the CDR3, the DNA is TGTGCCAGCAGCCCCGGGGATTACGTGGGTGAAAAACTGTTTTTT. Protein product: CASSPGDYVGEKLFF.

The chain links TRBV11-1 to TRBJ1-5, with TRBD1 matching 7 bases. The junction had 12 bases not matched to a gene; V was cut back by 3 bases and J by 1 base. In germline, CDR1 is SGHAT, CDR2 FQDESV (reference sequence). This CDR3 is built from 18 residues. The CDR3 reads CASSFTGDGQGSNQPQHF. In nucleotides, the CDR3 is TGTGCCAGCAGCTTCACAGGGGACGGACAAGGAAGCAATCAGCCCCAGCATTTT.